The present T cell receptor (beta chain) was sequenced within a study of radiotherapy plus CTLA-4 blockade in lung cancer. Across the study: Patients showed objective responses in 15% to 20% of cases, and disease control was achieved by under 35%. General study points: Blood-borne expansion of tumor-derived TCR clones followed radiotherapy plus ipilimumab.

The table lists this clone with a few counts. No antigen is known for it. The V and J ends lost 5 bases and 1 base, in that order; junction bases with no gene match: 4. Per germline, CDR1 SGHTA and CDR2 FQGNSA. The CDR3 length is 16 residues. The table came from immunoSEQ multiplex PCR; TCRdb's copy has only in-frame clones and leaves some out. The profile shows about 110,000 clones, about 83% of them singletons. In chemo-refractory metastatic non-small-cell lung cancer, patients got ipilimumab CTLA-4 blockade together with focal radiation. The sequences come from peripheral blood, collected from a patient treated with radiotherapy plus ipilimumab. V is TRBV7-2 and J is TRBJ2-5; TRBD2 agrees at 13 bases. The receptor was derived from a human donor with non-small cell lung cancer that progressed on radiotherapy plus ipilimumab. Some clones in this sample may be carry-over from other donors' samples. The CDR3 DNA follows: TGTGCCAGCAGCCGACTAGCGGGGGGATTCCAAGAGACCCAGTACTTC. It codes for CASSRLAGGFQETQYF.